Given below is one T cell receptor beta chain in context. The germline CDR1 and CDR2 sequences are MNHEY and SVGEGT. The ends were cut back, 6 bases at V and 3 bases at J, with 12 bases in the middle. The CDR3 spans 14 residues. The sample comes from a study of CD8 T cells in Susac syndrome. TEMRA cells were FACS-enriched, with CD8+ and CD4+ T cells isolated negatively. About 0.5 to 1 ug RNA was reverse transcribed with random hexamers. TCRdb reprocessed the immunoSEQ multiplex PCR reads with MiXCR, giving one entry per CDR3 protein. The sample lists 150,000 to 200,000 distinct CDR3 sequences; around 96% were seen once.

The chain combines TRBV6-2 or TRBV6-3 with TRBJ2-1; D is perhaps TRBD2 (6 bases). Sequenced: CD4+ T cells from PBMCs. The TCR was taken from a human donor in good health. The CDR3 is CASRPRDFYNEQFF. The CDR3 DNA reads as TGTGCCAGCAGACCCCGGGACTTCTACAATGAGCAGTTCTTC.